A selection of T cell receptor beta chains follows, all from one sample in a study of regulatory T cells in long-lasting Graves disease. A single record per CDR3 protein comes from TCRdb applying MiXCR to the multiplex PCR reads. The sample consists of a few hundred thousand distinct CDR3 sequences, around 22% of them appearing once. This specimen consisted of peripheral blood mononuclear cells (PBMCs), obtained when the disease was refractory, from a patient treated with antithyroid drugs. Receptors were obtained from a female donor with Graves disease. CDR3s include the opening cysteine and the closing phenylalanine or tryptophan. Fields, in order: CDR3 length, D gene, clone size, V gene, J gene, CDR3 DNA, CDR3 protein. The D gene is left open where the match is weak. For some rows the clone size is stated as once, few or many, or as a class when expanded; others skip it.

>13|TRBD2|.|TRBV2|TRBJ2-4
TGTACCAGCAGTAGCGGGGGCGGGAACATTCAGTACTTC
CTSSSGGGNIQYF
>14|TRBD1|many|TRBV2|TRBJ2-7
TGTGCCAGCAGCGAACGGACAGGTTCCTACGAGCAGTACTTC
CASSERTGSYEQYF
>17|TRBD2|few|TRBV24-1|TRBJ2-1
TGTGCCACCAGTGATTCCGGTGGGGGGGAGGGCATAGATGAGCAGTTCTTC
CATSDSGGGEGIDEQFF
>18|TRBD1|once|TRBV27|TRBJ2-5
TGTACCAGCAGTTCATCCCAGCGATTGGGACAGGGCAGAGAGACCCAGTACTTC
CTSSSSQRLGQGRETQYF
>16|.|many|TRBV27|TRBJ1-4
TGTGCCAGCAGTCCAATTCTCCGGGCCAAAACACGAAAACTGTTTTTT
CASSPILRAKTRKLFF
>15|.|.|TRBV3-1|TRBJ2-2
TGTGCCAGCAGCCAAGACGACCTACCCACCGGGGAGCTGTTTTTT
CASSQDDLPTGELFF
>14|.|few|TRBV19|TRBJ1-1
TGTGCCAGTAGTATTCGGCGGAAAGACCTAGAAGCTTTCTTT
CASSIRRKDLEAFF
>15|.|many|TRBV6-2/TRBV6-3|TRBJ2-7
TGTGCCAGCAGTTACATGCCCCGACAGGGACTAGAGCAGTACTTC
CASSYMPRQGLEQYF
>11|.|many|TRBV11-1|TRBJ2-5
TGTGCCAGGACTATTACCATCACCCAGTATTTC
CARTITITQYF
>11|.|many|TRBV12-3/TRBV12-4|TRBJ1-2
TGTGCCAGCGGCGGCAACTATGGCTACACCTTC
CASGGNYGYTF
>14|TRBD1|few|TRBV2|TRBJ2-1
TGTGCCAGCAGGGCCCGACAGGGGGGGAATGAGCAGTTCTTC
CASRARQGGNEQFF
>14|.|few|TRBV7-2|TRBJ1-1
TGTGCCAGCAGCTCCCAGCCAGGGTCCACTGAAGCTTTCTTT
CASSSQPGSTEAFF
>14|.|once|TRBV12-3/TRBV12-4|TRBJ1-1
TGTGCCGGCAGGGTCCAGGGGCCGGGTACTGAAGCTTTCTTC
CAGRVQGPGTEAFF
>15|.|.|TRBV20-1|TRBJ1-1
TGCAGTGCTAGAGCGCCCTTTAGGGGGAACACTGAAGCTTTCTTT
CSARAPFRGNTEAFF
>15|.|many|TRBV7-2|TRBJ2-1
TGTGCCAGCAGCCGTCCGGGGCAGGGGGGTGATGAGCAGTTCTTC
CASSRPGQGGDEQFF
>16|.|few|TRBV13|TRBJ1-3
TGTGCCAGCAGCTTAGAGGTGACGGCCTCTGGAAACACCATATATTTT
CASSLEVTASGNTIYF
>16|.|many|TRBV28|TRBJ1-1
TGTGCCAGCAGCCAACACCGGGGGGGAAGGGGCACTGAAGCTTTCTTT
CASSQHRGGRGTEAFF
>17|.|.|TRBV4-3|TRBJ2-6
TGCGCCAGCAGCCGAGGCGGGGCTAACTCTGGGGCCAACGTCCTGACTTTC
CASSRGGANSGANVLTF
>15|.|.|TRBV11-2|TRBJ2-3
TGTGCCAGCAGCTTAGGGGCGGGTACCACAGATACGCAGTATTTT
CASSLGAGTTDTQYF
>12|.|.|TRBV13|TRBJ2-7
TGTGCCAGCAGCTTAGGACAATACGAGCAGTACTTC
CASSLGQYEQYF
>14|TRBD2|.|TRBV5-1|TRBJ2-5
TGCGCCAGCAGCACACTAGCGGAAGCGGAGACCCAGTACTTC
CASSTLAEAETQYF
>19|TRBD1|many|TRBV2|TRBJ1-1
TGTGCCAGCAGCATTGCCAGGGACAGGGCTACGCGGGGGAACACTGAAGCTTTCTTT
CASSIARDRATRGNTEAFF